One sample yielded the 8 T cell receptor beta chains listed below, sequenced in a study of control samples from healthy donors and cancer patients. Assay used: immunoSEQ multiplex PCR; TCRdb lists only in-frame clones, some missing. This sample yields more than 20,000 clones, of which roughly 93% are seen a single time; about an eighth belongs to the top ten. The source material was PBMCs. Source of these receptors: a man in his fifties or sixties with lung cancer.

V usage is TRBV28 and J usage is TRBJ2-3, with D perhaps matching TRBD1 (5 bases). The CDR3 sequence is 15 residues long. Trimming left V 4 bases short and J 3 bases short, with 14 bases between. CDR1 and CDR2 (germline): MDHEN, SYDVKM. The CDR3 DNA sequence: TGTGCCAGCAGTTCGGTGGGGCAGCTAACAGATACGCAGTATTTT. Translating it yields CASSSVGQLTDTQYF.

Only one count was recorded for this clone. The rearrangement joins TRBV27 to TRBJ2-2; 9 bases map to TRBD1. The CDR3 sequence is 15 residues long. After removal of 3 bases from V and 5 bases from J, the junction contained 4 bases not matched to a gene. Germline assignment: CDR1 MNHEY and CDR2 SMNVEV (reference sequence). CDR3 sequence (DNA): TGTGCCAGCAGTTTTGGGACAGGGATTACCGGGGAGCTGTTTTTT. Its protein product is CASSFGTGITGELFF.

The gene calls are TRBV27 and TRBJ1-4; D possibly corresponds to TRBD1 (5 bases). Trimming cost V 6 bases and J 0 bases, with 14 bases left between them. CDR3 length: 16 residues. CDR1 is MNHEY and CDR2 is SMNVEV in the germline V gene (reference sequence). The CDR3 region has the DNA TGTGCCAGCAGGGGGCACGGACACGCAACTAATGAAAAACTGTTTTTT. Residues: CASRGHGHATNEKLFF.

This chain links TRBV27 with TRBJ2-3; 8 positions match TRBD1. V was clipped by 6 bases and J by 1 base; unmatched bases: 6. Germline V gene sequence: CDR1 MNHEY, CDR2 SMNVEV (reference sequence). The CDR3 has 15 amino acids. As DNA, the CDR3 is TGTGCCAGCAGGTCCCCGGGACAGGGCACAGATACGCAGTATTTT. It translates to CASRSPGQGTDTQYF.

CDR3 DNA sequence: TGTGCCAGCAGTTACGGGGGTCCGGGAAATTCACCCCTCCACTTT. Amino acid sequence: CASSYGGPGNSPLHF. This chain links TRBV6-5 with TRBJ1-6; D may be TRBD1 (5 bases). CDR1 and CDR2 (germline): MNHEY, SVGAGI. The V gene lost 2 bases and the J gene lost 7 bases, with 12 bases spanning the gap. There are 15 residues in the CDR3.

A single count supports this clone. The V call is TRBV9, the J call TRBJ1-6; the D gene is possibly TRBD1 (5 bases). This CDR3 has 16 amino acids. Trimming pared 3 bases from V and 5 bases from J, leaving 15 bases between. CDR1 is SGDLS and CDR2 is YYNGEE in the germline V gene. The chain's CDR3 is CASSAQDSQNNSPLHF. In DNA form, the CDR3 reads TGTGCCAGCAGCGCACAAGACAGCCAAAATAATTCACCCCTCCACTTT.

The chain couples TRBV29-1 to TRBJ2-5, with D uncertain. Germline CDR1 is SQVTM and CDR2 is ANQGSEA. The CDR3 is made up of 13 amino acids. V dropped 3 bases and J dropped 4 bases, with 12 bases sitting between them. CDR3 sequence (DNA): TGCAGCGTTGACTCTTGGACCTCAGAGACCCAGTACTTC. Protein product: CSVDSWTSETQYF.

The CDR3: CASSLTGATNTGELFF. The CDR3 coding sequence is TGTGCCAGCAGCTTAACAGGAGCCACTAACACCGGGGAGCTGTTTTTT. This rearrangement joins TRBV7-2 to TRBJ2-2; TRBD1 might be the D (5 bases). CDR3 length: 16 residues. Trimming pared 2 bases from V and 2 bases from J, leaving 12 bases between. The germline V gene encodes CDR1 SGHTA and CDR2 FQGNSA.